This TCR beta chain was found in a study of a mutant IDH1 vaccine in newly diagnosed glioma. Study-wide context: Treatment recipients were about 60% male and around 40% female, and their mean age was about 40 years. Before enrollment, patients got radiotherapy alone, temozolomide alone, or mostly the combination.

Study-wide findings and caveats: Pseudoprogression seemingly bore no relation to changes in top peripheral T cell clonotypes.

Concerning this clone: Antigen unknown.

This sample's time point: baseline, week 1 (first vaccination visit). The treatment is: pre-vaccination baseline after standard-of-care therapy. Donors harbored newly found WHO grade 3 or 4 IDH1-mutant, ATRX-lost astrocytomas. Produced via immunoSEQ multiplex PCR; TCRdb's table is partial and in-frame only. Here the sample spans about 35,000 clones, around nine tenths being singletons. CDR1 is SQVTM, CDR2 ANQGSEA, per germline. V was shortened by 3 bases and J by 0 bases, with 1 base between the two germline ends. CDR3 length: 11 residues. V and J are TRBV29-1 and TRBJ2-3; D gene ambiguous. The sequence derives from a woman in her 40s with glioma. Sequenced material: PBMCs, taken from a glioma patient treated with radiotherapy, temozolomide or both. The DNA for the CDR3 is TGCAGCGTTGACAGCACAGATACGCAGTATTTT. Its protein is CSVDSTDTQYF.